Below, one T cell receptor beta chain is given with its context. Its antigen is currently unknown. A second about 7 to 12 cycle PCR used barcoded and J-beta primers. TCRdb called the 5' RACE reads again in MiXCR, with one record for every CDR3 protein. The table shows some 1,500,000 distinct CDR3 sequences, with 35% to 45% occurring only once. This entry comes from a study of blood T cells in healthy people across ages. Overall study context: About one barcoded TCR beta cDNA was captured per two T cells.

Broader study findings: There were more naive CD4+ cells and higher diversity in long-lived donors than in aged donors.

The sequence derives from a young woman in good health. Specimen: blood.

The CDR3 sequence is CASTDRFYGYTF. Here the CDR3 DNA reads TGTGCCAGCACCGACAGATTCTATGGCTACACCTTC. V and J are TRBV6-2 or TRBV6-3 and TRBJ1-2, with a tentative D call TRBD1 (5 bases). V lost 7 bases and J lost 4, with 10 bases in between. Germline values: CDR1 MNHEY, CDR2 SVGEGT. This CDR3 comprises 12 residues.